This entry features one T cell receptor beta chain sequence. This CDR3 is built from 13 residues. Germline V CDR1 and CDR2: ENHRY, SYGVKD. J gave up 6 bases and V 3 bases, and 4 bases lay outside the gene matches. These data come from a study of T cell changes during pregnancy in multiple sclerosis. Sequencing was performed with immunoSEQ multiplex PCR; in TCRdb, only in-frame clones are kept and a portion is missing. The table has around 56,000 clones, less than 95% seen once. Specimen: peripheral blood, collected in the first trimester of pregnancy. The chain links TRBV10-3 to TRBJ1-1; 7 nucleotides agree with TRBD1. The receptor was derived from a female donor in good health, enrolled as a control in a pregnancy study. For the CDR3, the DNA is TGTGCCATCAGTGAATCACAGGGGCCTGAAGCTTTCTTT. Translation gives CAISESQGPEAFF.